The 27 T cell receptor beta chains below all came from one sample that was sequenced in a study of cytomegalovirus exposure and HLA in healthy donors. 60 Vbeta and 13 Jbeta primers were used in PCR. Method: immunoSEQ multiplex PCR; TCRdb's copy keeps in-frame clones and lacks some. The table lists approximately 140,000 clones, 75% to 85% of them singletons. Material for sequencing was PBMCs. The receptors here all came from a woman aged 40 to 50 in good health and CMV-seronegative.

The rearrangement uses TRBV2 and TRBJ1-1, with TRBD1 matching over 7 bases. This CDR3 has 14 amino acids. After removal of 6 bases from V and 2 bases from J, the junction contained 6 bases not matched to a gene. CDR1 SNHLY and CDR2 FYNNEI come from the germline V gene. The CDR3 is CASSVQGVNTEAFF. In DNA, the CDR3 is TGTGCCAGCAGCGTTCAGGGGGTAAACACTGAAGCTTTCTTT.

This chain connects TRBV7-9 to TRBJ1-4; tentatively, D is TRBD1 (5 bases). The CDR3 has 15 residues. Trimming took 5 bases from V and 5 from J, leaving 15 bases between them. Germline CDR1 reads SEHNR; CDR2 reads FQNEAQ (reference sequence). CDR3 nucleotides: TGTGCCAGCAGCCCATCCGACAGTCCCAATGAAAAACTGTTTTTT. The encoded protein is CASSPSDSPNEKLFF. Full variable domain (remainder filled in from reference TRBV7-9 and TRBJ1-4): DTGVSQNPRHKITKRGQNVTFRCDPISEHNRLYWYRQTLGQGPEFLTYFQNEAQLEKSRLLSDRFSAERPKGSFSTLEIQRTEQGDSAMYLCASSPSDSPNEKLFFGSGTQLSVL.

The chain employs TRBV4-1 and TRBJ2-7; tentatively, D is TRBD1 (6 bases). The CDR3 spans 14 residues. CDR1 and CDR2 (germline): MGHRA, YSYEKL. Trimming shortened V by 1 base and J by 4 bases, and 11 bases separated the two germline ends. CDR3 region: CASSQARDIYEQYF. Written as DNA, the CDR3 is TGCGCCAGCAGCCAAGCCCGGGACATTTACGAGCAGTACTTC.

This chain links TRBV9 with TRBJ2-5; no firm D call. CDR1 is SGDLS and CDR2 is YYNGEE in the germline V gene. Trimming removed 3 bases from V and 3 bases from J, with 9 bases in between. This CDR3 region has 13 residues. The CDR3 region has the DNA TGTGCCAGCAGCGATGACTCCGAAGAGACCCAGTACTTC. It translates to CASSDDSEETQYF.

The chain links TRBV7-9 to TRBJ2-1; 8 nucleotides match TRBD2. Germline values: CDR1 SEHNR, CDR2 FQNEAQ (reference sequence). V dropped 1 base and J dropped 6; count of bases not matched to a gene: 14. The length of the CDR3 is 18 residues. Here the CDR3 DNA reads TGTGCCAGCAGCTTAGAACCCCTCGGGCTAGCGGGCCTCAATGAGCAGTTCTTC. This sequence encodes CASSLEPLGLAGLNEQFF.

This rearrangement joins TRBV7-9 to TRBJ2-3; 7 nucleotides line up with TRBD2. Germline lookup yields CDR1 SEHNR and CDR2 FQNEAQ (reference sequence). The CDR3 sequence is 14 residues long. The V segment lost 0 bases and the J segment 3 bases; nucleotides outside the gene matches: 0. The CDR3 coding sequence is TGTGCCAGCAGCTTAGCGGGAGGGACAGATACGCAGTATTTT. Amino acid sequence: CASSLAGGTDTQYF. Variable domain in full (rest from reference TRBV7-9 and TRBJ2-3): DTGVSQNPRHKITKRGQNVTFRCDPISEHNRLYWYRQTLGQGPEFLTYFQNEAQLEKSRLLSDRFSAERPKGSFSTLEIQRTEQGDSAMYLCASSLAGGTDTQYFGPGTRLTVL.

The chain employs TRBV18 and TRBJ2-1, with 11 bases fitting TRBD1. The CDR3 is 16 residues long. Germline V gene sequence: CDR1 KGHSH, CDR2 LQKENI. The V gene end was trimmed by 2 bases and the J gene end by 6 bases; junction bases not matched to a gene: 6. CDR3 in amino acids: CASSPASGTGGNEQFF. The CDR3 nucleotides read TGTGCCAGCTCACCAGCCTCCGGGACAGGGGGCAATGAGCAGTTCTTC.

This chain links TRBV7-2 with TRBJ2-5; 13 bases map to TRBD2. This CDR3 has 15 residues. Trimming at V came to 6 bases and at J to 5 bases, leaving 6 bases not matched to a gene. CDR1 SGHTA and CDR2 FQGNSA come from the germline V gene. The CDR3 sequence is CASRITSGRGETQYF. DNA for the CDR3: TGTGCCAGCAGGATCACTAGCGGGAGGGGGGAGACCCAGTACTTC.

The V and J genes are TRBV5-1 and TRBJ2-1; weak D call: TRBD2 (7 bases). Germline CDR1 SGHRS, CDR2 YFSETQ. Trimming took 3 bases from V and 5 from J, leaving 12 bases between them. This CDR3 has 14 residues. CDR3 loop: CASSWGGQDNEQFF. The CDR3, as DNA: TGCGCCAGCAGCTGGGGGGGGCAAGACAATGAGCAGTTCTTC.

The rearrangement links TRBV5-1 to TRBJ2-1, with D perhaps TRBD2 (8 bases). The CDR3 is 17 residues long. V lost 4 bases, J lost 6 bases, and 23 bases lay in between. CDR1 and CDR2 from the germline V gene are SGHRS and YFSETQ. DNA of the CDR3: TGCGCCAGCAGCCCGGCAGGGGGAGCGGGAGAGAGCAATGAGCAGTTCTTC. Translation: CASSPAGGAGESNEQFF.

The chain is built from TRBV5-6 and TRBJ1-6; tentative D call: TRBD1 (6 bases). The germline V gene encodes CDR1 SGHDT and CDR2 YYEEEE. The CDR3 consists of 14 residues. V lost 3 bases and J lost 8, with 12 bases in between. The CDR3 sequence is CASSSWTEDSPLHF. The CDR3 DNA reads as TGTGCCAGCAGCTCATGGACAGAGGATTCACCCCTCCACTTT. The whole variable domain, filled in from reference TRBV5-6 and TRBJ1-6, reads DAGVTQSPTHLIKTRGQQVTLRCSPKSGHDTVSWYQQALGQGPQFIFQYYEEEERQRGNFPDRFSGHQFPNYSSELNVNALLLGDSALYLCASSSWTEDSPLHFGNGTRLTVT.

J is TRBJ2-7 and V is TRBV10-3; the match to TRBD1 covers 9 bases. Germline lookup yields CDR1 ENHRY and CDR2 SYGVKD. The CDR3 covers 14 residues. V lost 6 bases, J lost 2 bases, and 5 bases stayed unmatched. Here the CDR3 DNA reads TGTGCCATCAGGAAGGGACAGGGAGCCTACGAGCAGTACTTC. Protein sequence: CAIRKGQGAYEQYF.

This sequence joins TRBV2 and TRBJ1-2, with D tentatively TRBD1 (5 bases). V gave up 5 bases and J gave up 0 bases, with 7 bases separating them. The germline V gene encodes CDR1 SNHLY and CDR2 FYNNEI. The CDR3 extends over 13 amino acids. CDR3 DNA: TGTGCCAGCAGTTGGGGGGCTAACTATGGCTACACCTTC. Its protein product is CASSWGANYGYTF.

CDR3 in amino acids: CAIIGDNEQFF. CDR3 coding DNA: TGTGCCATCATCGGGGACAATGAGCAGTTCTTC. The chain recombines TRBV10-3 with TRBJ2-1; tentative D call: TRBD2 (5 bases). Germline V gene sequence: CDR1 ENHRY, CDR2 SYGVKD. The V end was cut by 7 bases, the J end by 5 bases, with 6 bases between. The CDR3 totals 11 residues.

The chain is built from TRBV6-5 and TRBJ1-6; D might be TRBD1 (6 bases). The length of the CDR3 is 14 residues. The germline V gene has CDR1 MNHEY and CDR2 SVGAGI. The germline V and J ends were trimmed by 5 bases and 9 bases, with 14 bases remaining between them. CDR3 bases: TGTGCCAGCAGTCCCGGGCGAGGGGGTTCACCCCTCCACTTT. Protein sequence: CASSPGRGGSPLHF.

The chain is built from TRBV28 and TRBJ1-5, with TRBD1 as a possible D gene (5 bases). CDR1 is MDHEN and CDR2 is SYDVKM in the germline V gene. This CDR3 comprises 15 residues. The V gene lost 2 bases and the J gene lost 6 bases, with 14 bases spanning the gap. CDR3 sequence: CASSLGAGGFQPQHF. The CDR3 coding sequence is TGTGCCAGCAGTTTAGGCGCCGGGGGTTTTCAGCCCCAGCATTTT.

This clone was seen only a few times. This chain connects TRBV4-3 to TRBJ1-5; D gene uncertain. Germline CDR1 LGHNA, CDR2 YSLEER. V was cut by 1 base and J by 5 bases, with 6 bases left in between. The CDR3 has 13 residues. The CDR3 nucleotides read TGCGCCAGCAGCCAAGTTCCCTATCAGCCCCAGCATTTT. It codes for CASSQVPYQPQHF.

This clone was detected a few times. The V and J genes are TRBV6-6 and TRBJ2-3; D remains unclear. Germline CDR1 MNHNY, CDR2 SVGAGI (reference sequence). The length of the CDR3 is 13 residues. V was cut by 4 bases and J by 2 bases, with 7 bases left in between. DNA of the CDR3: TGTGCCAGCAGTTTCGTTTCCACAGATACGCAGTATTTT. Its translation: CASSFVSTDTQYF.

V is TRBV6-5 and J is TRBJ1-1; a weak D match, TRBD1 (5 bases). This CDR3 has 12 amino acids. Trimming cost V 6 bases and J 6 bases, with 11 bases left between them. Germline loops: CDR1 MNHEY, CDR2 SVGAGI. The CDR3 nucleotides read TGTGCCAGCAGCCCGGGGGGGGCTGAAGCTTTCTTT. Translated, it gives CASSPGGAEAFF.

The J gene is TRBJ1-4, the V gene TRBV27, with D hard to call. The ends were cut back, 5 bases at V and 8 bases at J, with 12 bases in the middle. This CDR3 spans 13 amino acids. Germline V lookup: CDR1 MNHEY, CDR2 SMNVEV (reference sequence). The CDR3 DNA sequence: TGTGCCAGCAGTCCCCGGAGACGGGAAAAACTGTTTTTT. This gives the protein CASSPRRREKLFF.

This sequence joins TRBV18 and TRBJ2-7; tentative D call: TRBD2 (5 bases). Germline assignment: CDR1 KGHSH and CDR2 LQKENI. The CDR3 length is 14 residues. Trimming stripped 0 bases from V and 2 bases from J, with 8 bases between. The CDR3 coding sequence is TGTGCCAGCTCACCACCGGGAGTCACCTACGAGCAGTACTTC. It yields the protein CASSPPGVTYEQYF.

The chain combines TRBV5-8 with TRBJ1-1; 7 bases line up with TRBD1. Germline loops: CDR1 SGHTS, CDR2 YDEGEE. There are 17 residues in the CDR3. The junction had 16 bases not matched to a gene; V was cut back by 6 bases and J by 2 bases. The CDR3 DNA is TGTGCCAGCACCCTAAGGTGGGGGGACAGACCCAACACTGAAGCTTTCTTT. The encoded protein is CASTLRWGDRPNTEAFF.

V gene TRBV5-4 combines with J gene TRBJ2-7; possible D gene TRBD1, 5 bases. The CDR3 runs to 14 residues. V shed 0 bases and J shed 2 bases, with 9 bases lying between them. Germline-derived CDR1 and CDR2 are SGHNT and YYREEE (reference sequence). The CDR3 region is CASSLGRQTYEQYF. As DNA, the CDR3 is TGTGCCAGCAGCTTGGGCCGACAGACCTACGAGCAGTACTTC.

With regard to this clone: At the DNA level, this CDR3 is encoded by other sequences in the same sample as well. The gene calls are TRBV9 and TRBJ2-7; TRBD1 matches 9 bases. This CDR3 has 14 amino acids. V gave up 0 bases and J gave up 3 bases; unmatched junction bases: 1. The germline CDR1 and CDR2 sequences are SGDLS and YYNGEE. CDR3 DNA sequence: TGTGCCAGCAGCGTAGGACAGGGGGTCTACGAGCAGTACTTC. Amino acids: CASSVGQGVYEQYF.

The gene calls are TRBV10-3 and TRBJ2-3; TRBD2 matches 9 bases. With 0 bases clipped from V and 6 bases from J, the junction kept 1 base outside the gene matches. Germline CDR1 ENHRY, CDR2 SYGVKD. The CDR3 consists of 14 residues. The CDR3 is CAISESREGDTQYF. The CDR3 bases are TGTGCCATCAGTGAGTCGCGGGAGGGGGATACGCAGTATTTT.

This chain joins TRBV6-5 and TRBJ2-5, with D maybe TRBD1 (6 bases). The CDR3 loop spans 16 amino acids. Germline V gene sequence: CDR1 MNHEY, CDR2 SVGAGI. Trimming shortened V by 0 bases and J by 5 bases, and 16 bases separated the two germline ends. In DNA, the CDR3 is TGTGCCAGCAGTTACTCCCCGGACAGCTTTTGGGAGACCCAGTACTTC. The encoded protein is CASSYSPDSFWETQYF.

A single count supports this clone. This chain joins TRBV5-1 and TRBJ2-4; TRBD1 matches at 10 bases. Germline V gene sequence: CDR1 SGHRS, CDR2 YFSETQ. The CDR3 has 14 amino acids. The trim removed 4 bases at V and 8 bases at J, leaving 6 bases unmatched. The CDR3 nucleotides are TGCGCCAGCAGCGGGGGGGACAGGGGAGACATTCAGTACTTC. It encodes CASSGGDRGDIQYF.